This T cell receptor beta chain was captured by sequencing in a study of blood T cells in healthy people across ages (dated by TCRdb to about 2015). With regard to the full study: In model experiments, template switching captured about one uniquely barcoded TCR beta cDNA molecule for every two T cells. The study measured age-related changes in TCR beta repertoire diversity using deep sequencing normalized with unique cDNA molecular identifiers. The donors were divided into four age groups: young (average roughly 17 years), middle-aged (approximately 42), aged (approximately 62) and long-lived (about 90). To avoid experimental bias, donors of different ages were spread randomly across the sequencing lanes. For two donors (one aged 18 to 30 and one aged 80 or older), the study analyzed two additional independent replicas of 1 million unique cDNA reads from the same blood draw. Study-wide conclusions, independent of this receptor: There was a strong correlation between observed TCR beta diversity and the percentage of naive T cells measured by flow cytometry. Estimates of total diversity based on one million sequenced T cells were regarded as lower bounds and as underestimates. Conclusive comparison of naive and antigen-experienced compartments was prevented by the profiling of bulk unsorted PBMCs. Donor CMV infection status was unknown, potentially confounding age-related changes in expanded clonotypes. As age increased, observed TCR beta diversity per million T cells dropped in a roughly linear way, and a significant reduction was already evident by age 40. Compared with the aged group, the long-lived group had more naive CD4+ T cells, fewer expanded clones and increased TCR diversity, a pattern suggesting age selection.

Regarding this clonotype: What this receptor recognizes is not known. Base qualities are not recorded, but no much larger clone differs from it by a single base.

Library construction relied on 5' RACE. Sequencing was performed on an Illumina HiSeq 2500. A second PCR of about 7 to 12 cycles was run with a J-beta primer mix and a sample-barcoded 5' primer. Each TCR beta cDNA molecule received a unique molecular identifier from a template-switch 5' adaptor carrying 12 random nucleotides. Each sample yielded at least 3 million CDR3-containing paired-end reads. The Mint cDNA synthesis kit, primed by a TRBC-specific oligonucleotide, was used to synthesize first-strand cDNA from all RNA. Following uracil-DNA glycosylase treatment, a first 18-cycle PCR with universal primers M1SS and BC2_uni_R was performed on all cDNA. The original pipeline was this. For normalization, 1 million high-quality reads were randomly selected from each sample, with every read carrying a distinct molecular identifier. Instead of being binned into consensus sequences, reads with shared molecular identifiers were discarded. MiTCR, with a Q25 quality threshold and the strictest error-elimination algorithm, was used for CDR3 identification, clonotype clustering and error correction. Lower-bound total TCR beta diversity was estimated with a nonparametric unseen species model using Euler transformation. In TCRdb, the public reads were trimmed at Q25 with fastp and aligned with MiXCR, with productive beta chains retained. Each entry is one CDR3 protein sequence, shown with its most common DNA and genes. These V and J calls are TCRdb output, not the study's own analysis. This sample has 1 million or so distinct CDR3 sequences in its table, and 35% to 50% of those were observed once. The ten largest make up 18% of the sample.

Ends trimmed: V by 5 bases, J by 1 base; bases unmatched to a gene: 4. The CDR3 runs 15 amino acids, cysteine and phenylalanine included. The DNA shown is the 45-base CDR3, in frame from base 1. CDR1 and CDR2, looked up from the germline V gene, are KGHDR and SFDVKD. The roughly 38 donors, aged about 6 to 100 years, were systemically healthy Caucasian individuals from Russia. Each donor gave 9 to 10 milliliters of peripheral blood, collected into EDTA-treated Vacutainer tubes. Ficoll-Paque density-gradient centrifugation was used to isolate PBMCs, with at least 6.5 million obtained per sample. Total RNA, at least 6 micrograms per sample, was extracted from PBMCs with Trizol reagent. For every donor, flow cytometry on a PBMC aliquot measured the percentage of naive CD45RAhigh/CD27high T cells.

This TCR was recovered from a woman in her fifties or sixties in good health. Sequenced sample: blood. Here the chain combines TRBV24-1 and TRBJ2-3, with 8 bases matching TRBD1. The DNA sequence reads TGTGCCACCAGTGCCCCGGACAGGGGCACAGATACGCAGTATTTT. Its translation reads: CATSAPDRGTDTQYF.